The 17 T cell receptor beta chains below all came from one sample that was sequenced in a study of blood T cell repertoires in COVID-19. The table came from immunoSEQ multiplex PCR; TCRdb's copy has only in-frame clones and leaves some out. The sample has about 150,000 clones; 70% to 90% are singletons. Sequences were obtained from peripheral blood. Receptors originate from a human donor with acute or convalescent COVID-19. The donor label of this sample is uncertain.

V gene TRBV29-1 combines with J gene TRBJ1-2, with no clear D. V gave up 4 bases and J gave up 8 bases, with 11 bases separating them. The CDR3 is 11 amino acids. The germline CDR1 and CDR2 sequences are SQVTM and ANQGSEA. The CDR3 DNA sequence: TGCAGCGTTGGCCGCGGCGGCGGCTACACCTTC. It yields the protein CSVGRGGGYTF. The full variable domain, its missing parts supplied by reference TRBV29-1 and TRBJ1-2, is SAVISQKPSRDICQRGTSLTIQCQVDSQVTMMFWYRQQPGQSLTLIATANQGSEATYESGFVIDKFPISRPNLTFSTLTVSNMSPEDSSIYLCSVGRGGGYTFGSGTRLTVV.

The chain recombines TRBV4-3 with TRBJ1-3; TRBD1 aligns across 7 bases. After removal of 1 base from V and 2 bases from J, the junction contained 2 bases not matched to a gene. CDR3 length: 15 amino acids. Germline V gives CDR1 LGHNA, CDR2 YSLEER. CDR3 residues: CASSQGQGAGNTIYF. In nucleotides, the CDR3 is TGCGCCAGCAGCCAAGGACAGGGTGCTGGAAACACCATATATTTT.

This clone was seen just once. The rearrangement links TRBV6-2 or TRBV6-3 to TRBJ2-3; D is unclear. Germline V gene sequence: CDR1 MNHEY, CDR2 SVGEGT. CDR3 length: 12 residues. Trimming cost V 2 bases and J 6 bases, with 6 bases left between them. The CDR3 reads CASSYPIDTQYF. The CDR3 DNA is TGTGCCAGCAGTTACCCCATTGATACGCAGTATTTT.

The V gene is TRBV19, the J gene TRBJ2-1, with 7 positions matching TRBD1. The CDR3 consists of 14 residues. The germline V gene has CDR1 LNHDA and CDR2 SQIVND (reference sequence). The V segment lost 6 bases and the J segment 5 bases; nucleotides outside the gene matches: 7. The CDR3 bases are TGTGCCAGTAGAACAGGGGAAGGGCACAATGAGCAGTTCTTC. Its protein is CASRTGEGHNEQFF.

The gene calls are TRBV30 and TRBJ1-1; TRBD1 is a possible D gene (5 bases). In germline, CDR1 is GTSNPN, CDR2 SVGIG (reference sequence). Trimming pared 5 bases from V and 3 bases from J, leaving 7 bases between. The CDR3 length is 11 residues. The CDR3 DNA reads as TGTGCCTGGGCAGGGTACACTGAAGCTTTCTTT. Translation gives CAWAGYTEAFF.

This clone has only one observation. The rearrangement links TRBV5-1 to TRBJ1-1; 9 nucleotides line up with TRBD1. The ends lost 2 bases at V and 5 bases at J; junction bases unmatched: 4. This CDR3 is built from 14 residues. The germline gives CDR1 SGHRS, CDR2 YFSETQ. CDR3: CASSLQGARTEAFF. CDR3 DNA sequence: TGCGCCAGCAGCTTACAGGGGGCTAGGACTGAAGCTTTCTTT.

The genes are TRBV7-9 and TRBJ1-1; 11 bases are a match to TRBD1. CDR1 is SEHNR and CDR2 is FQNEAQ in the germline V gene (reference sequence). There are 16 residues in the CDR3. V lost 5 bases and J lost 7; bases outside the gene matches: 12. Here the CDR3 reads CASSGDRGAPESEAFF. DNA of the CDR3: TGTGCCAGCAGCGGGGACAGGGGGGCCCCCGAAAGTGAAGCTTTCTTT.

The CDR3 loop reads CASSLALGNSYEQYF. Written as DNA, the CDR3 is TGTGCCAGCAGCTTAGCGCTAGGCAACTCCTACGAGCAGTACTTC. The J gene is TRBJ2-7, the V gene TRBV7-2, with D unclear. The CDR3 sequence is 15 residues long. V lost 0 bases to trimming and J lost 0 bases, with 9 bases between them. Germline CDR1 and CDR2: SGHTA and FQGNSA. The full variable domain, rest sourced from reference TRBV7-2 and TRBJ2-7, is GAGVSQSPSNKVTEKGKDVELRCDPISGHTALYWYRQSLGQGLEFLIYFQGNSAPDKSGLPSDRFSAERTGGSVSTLTIQRTQQEDSAVYLCASSLALGNSYEQYFGPGTRLTVT.

The chain uses TRBV4-3 and TRBJ2-2; D ambiguous. Germline loops: CDR1 LGHNA, CDR2 YSLEER. The CDR3 loop spans 13 amino acids. The V end was cut by 6 bases, the J end by 2 bases, with 7 bases between. The CDR3 sequence: CASRPVNTGELFF. CDR3 DNA: TGCGCCAGCAGACCGGTCAACACCGGGGAGCTGTTTTTT.

This clone was found a few times. V and J are TRBV25-1 and TRBJ1-2; tentatively, D is TRBD1 (5 bases). Per the germline V gene, CDR1 is MGHDK and CDR2 is SYGVNS. V was cut by 5 bases and J by 1 base, with 17 bases left in between. The length of the CDR3 is 16 residues. CDR3 DNA sequence: TGTGCCAGCAGTTACGTGGTAGGGGTGGGTAACTATGGCTACACCTTC. Protein sequence: CASSYVVGVGNYGYTF.

The DNA for the CDR3 is TGCGCCAGCAGCTATAGGACAGGGGCGAACACTGAAGCTTTCTTT. As protein: CASSYRTGANTEAFF. The chain combines TRBV5-1 with TRBJ1-1; 9 bases are shared with TRBD1. In germline, CDR1 is SGHRS, CDR2 YFSETQ. J gave up 1 base and V 3 bases, and 4 bases lay outside the gene matches. The CDR3 is 15 residues long.

This clone has a single count. The chain joins TRBV15 to TRBJ2-7; D not certain. This CDR3 is 15 amino acids long. Germline CDR1 and CDR2: LNHNV and YYDKDF (reference sequence). V was cut by 0 bases and J by 3 bases, with 12 bases left in between. CDR3 DNA: TGTGCCACCAGCAGAGATCACACCAAGAACTACGAGCAGTACTTC. It yields the protein CATSRDHTKNYEQYF. Full variable domain (outside the CDR3, taken from reference TRBV15 and TRBJ2-7): DAMVIQNPRYQVTQFGKPVTLSCSQTLNHNVMYWYQQKSSQAPKLLFHYYDKDFNNEADTPDNFQSRRPNTSFCFLDIRSPGLGDTAMYLCATSRDHTKNYEQYFGPGTRLTVT.

The rearrangement links TRBV24-1 to TRBJ2-2, with a possible D match to TRBD2 (7 bases). V was shortened by 3 bases and J by 6 bases, with 19 bases between the two germline ends. CDR3 length: 17 amino acids. CDR1 and CDR2 from the germline V gene are KGHDR and SFDVKD. The CDR3 coding sequence is TGTGCCACCAGTGATCCTACAGGGAGGGTCCGTGCCGGGGAGCTGTTTTTT. Its protein is CATSDPTGRVRAGELFF.

The chain joins TRBV10-3 to TRBJ1-5; D is uncertain. Germline V CDR1 and CDR2: ENHRY, SYGVKD. V lost 3 bases and J 5 bases, leaving 11 bases between the germline ends. The CDR3 is 14 residues long. CDR3 region: CAISDSLTDQPQHF. The DNA for the CDR3 is TGTGCCATCAGTGACAGTTTAACCGATCAGCCCCAGCATTTT.

V usage is TRBV6-5 and J usage is TRBJ2-7; 7 bases agree with TRBD1. V gave up 6 bases and J gave up 0 bases; unmatched junction bases: 8. Germline V lookup: CDR1 MNHEY, CDR2 SVGAGI. This CDR3 region has 15 residues. The chain's CDR3 is CASRPHRGSSYEQYF. CDR3 coding DNA: TGTGCCAGCAGACCCCACAGGGGATCCTCCTACGAGCAGTACTTC.

Of note for this clone: The DNA is left out, because the CDR3 cannot be placed on it with certainty; the CDR3 is given as TCRdb lists it. Here the CDR3 reads CASTSVPAARFVSSPLHF. The chain links TRBV3-1 (or the pseudogene TRBV3-2) to TRBJ1-6; TRBD1 is taken as the D call from the table, unchecked against the DNA. Germline assignment: CDR1 LGHDT and CDR2 YNNKEL (reference sequence). The CDR3 spans 18 amino acids, including both terminal residues.

This chain uses TRBV11-3 with TRBJ2-2; D is unclear. Germline V CDR1 and CDR2: SGHNT, YENEEA. The CDR3 sequence is 12 residues long. V dropped 5 bases and J dropped 3 bases, with 4 bases sitting between them. The CDR3 reads CASSLHTGELFF. The CDR3 nucleotides are TGTGCCAGCAGCCTACACACCGGGGAGCTGTTTTTT. Complete variable domain (other parts from reference TRBV11-3 and TRBJ2-2): EAGVVQSPRYKIIEKKQPVAFWCNPISGHNTLYWYLQNLGQGPELLIRYENEEAVDDSQLPKDRFSAERLKGVDSTLKIQPAELGDSAVYLCASSLHTGELFFGEGSRLTVL.